The 21 T cell receptor beta chains presented below share a single source sample, sequenced in a study of blood T cells in healthy people across ages. The authors ran a second PCR of about 6 to 11 cycles using a sample-barcoded 5' primer and a J-beta primer mix. TCRdb redid the calling of the 5' RACE reads with MiXCR, one entry per CDR3 protein. This table holds about 1.7 million distinct CDR3 sequences, 28% found once. Source material: blood. The origin of the receptors is a woman under 40 in good health.

Comments on this clonotype: At one end, the junction sequence differs from germline, possibly due to a read error. V is TRBV15 and J is TRBJ2-1; 8 positions match TRBD1. Germline V gene sequence: CDR1 LNHNV, CDR2 YYDKDF (reference sequence). This CDR3 has 16 residues. The CDR3 DNA reads TGTGCCACCAGCAGAGATGCGGCAGGGGGCTGGAATGAGCGGTTCTTC. It translates to CATSRDAAGGWNERFF.

This clonotype has more than one count but fewer than ten. Given a much more abundant clone one base away, this may be a read error. The chain uses TRBV29-1 and TRBJ2-7; D is possibly TRBD1 or TRBD2 (5 bases each). Germline assignment: CDR1 SQVTM and CDR2 ANQGSEA. This CDR3 has 13 amino acids. The V end was cut by 4 bases, the J end by 0 bases, with 10 bases between. In DNA, the CDR3 is TGCAGCGTTGGGAGTGGGACCTCCTACGAGCAGTACTTC. It encodes CSVGSGTSYEQYF.

The chain joins TRBV10-3 to TRBJ2-1, with D perhaps matching TRBD2 (5 bases). This CDR3 contains 14 residues. The germline V and J ends were trimmed by 4 bases and 9 bases, with 16 bases remaining between them. In germline, CDR1 is ENHRY, CDR2 SYGVKD. This CDR3 reads CAISGEGEHSEQFF. CDR3 DNA sequence: TGTGCCATCAGTGGCGAGGGAGAGCACAGTGAGCAGTTCTTC.

This rearrangement joins TRBV5-1 to TRBJ2-6; no firm D call. From germline, CDR1 is SGHRS and CDR2 YFSETQ. The CDR3 length is 17 residues. With 2 bases removed from V and 0 bases from J, the gap between germline ends came to 12 bases. CDR3 in DNA: TGCGCCAGCAGCTTAATTCCAGGATACTCTGGGGCCAACGTCCTGACTTTC. It translates to CASSLIPGYSGANVLTF.

Only a few counts were recorded for this clonotype. This chain links TRBV19 with TRBJ2-3; D is perhaps TRBD2 (6 bases). CDR1 LNHDA and CDR2 SQIVND come from the germline V gene (reference sequence). Trimming pared 6 bases from V and 7 bases from J, leaving 20 bases between. This CDR3 comprises 15 residues. This chain's CDR3 is CASRTGHGGEYTQYF. In DNA form, the CDR3 reads TGTGCCAGTAGGACTGGGCACGGAGGGGAATATACGCAGTATTTT.

V and J are TRBV10-3 and TRBJ1-2; D is uncertain. This CDR3 is built from 15 residues. V was pared by 0 bases and J by 7 bases, with 15 bases between. Germline values: CDR1 ENHRY, CDR2 SYGVKD. CDR3 DNA sequence: TGTGCCATCAGTGAGTCTGGCACTCGTCTTAGTGGCTACACCTTC. This translates into CAISESGTRLSGYTF.

In this sample, this clonotype turned up many times. The CDR3 DNA reads TGTGCCAGCAATTCCAGGGGCCAGGGAGCGGCCAAAAACATTCAGTACTTC. It is translated as CASNSRGQGAAKNIQYF. The genes are TRBV12-3 or TRBV12-4 and TRBJ2-4; perhaps TRBD1 as D (6 bases). The CDR3 contains 17 residues. The germline V and J ends were trimmed by 7 bases and 1 base, with 20 bases remaining between them.

This clonotype was recorded once. CDR3 protein: CASSVDVSTNEKLFF. Here the CDR3 DNA reads TGTGCCAGCAGCGTAGACGTCTCAACTAATGAAAAACTGTTTTTT. The chain uses TRBV9 and TRBJ1-4; D uncertain. Trimming shortened V by 0 bases and J by 0 bases, and 6 bases separated the two germline ends. This CDR3 comprises 15 residues. Germline CDR1 and CDR2: SGDLS and YYNGEE.

This clonotype was recorded a few times. V and J are TRBV5-1 and TRBJ2-3; 11 positions agree with TRBD2. The germline V gene has CDR1 SGHRS and CDR2 YFSETQ. The CDR3 spans 15 residues. The V and J ends lost 4 bases and 5 bases, in that order; junction bases with no gene match: 6. The CDR3 is CASSGGLAAGDTQYF. In nucleotides, the CDR3 is TGCGCCAGCAGCGGGGGACTAGCGGCCGGAGATACGCAGTATTTT. The whole variable domain, filled in from reference TRBV5-1 and TRBJ2-3, reads KAGVTQTPRYLIKTRGQQVTLSCSPISGHRSVSWYQQTPGQGLQFLFEYFSETQRNKGNFPGRFSGRQFSNSRSEMNVSTLELGDSALYLCASSGGLAAGDTQYFGPGTRLTVL.

The chain links TRBV6-5 to TRBJ2-5; 9 nucleotides agree with TRBD1. Germline V gene lookup returns CDR1 MNHEY and CDR2 SVGAGI. This CDR3 contains 14 residues. With 8 bases clipped from V and 2 bases from J, the junction kept 6 bases outside the gene matches. CDR3: CASGPGTGQETQYF. CDR3 DNA: TGTGCCAGCGGCCCTGGGACAGGGCAAGAGACCCAGTACTTC.

V usage is TRBV5-5 and J usage is TRBJ1-4; D possibly corresponds to TRBD1 (6 bases). V lost 3 bases to trimming and J lost 4 bases, with 10 bases between them. This CDR3 region has 14 residues. Germline V lookup: CDR1 SGHKS, CDR2 YYEKEE (reference sequence). The CDR3 loop reads CASSYGQRNEKLFF. The CDR3 nucleotides are TGTGCCAGCAGCTATGGACAGCGTAATGAAAAACTGTTTTTT.

There are a few counts of this clonotype. The J gene is TRBJ2-1, the V gene TRBV5-1, with TRBD2 matching 13 bases. The V gene end was trimmed by 4 bases and the J gene end by 2 bases; junction bases not matched to a gene: 6. From germline, CDR1 is SGHRS and CDR2 YFSETQ. The CDR3 extends over 17 amino acids. CDR3 nucleotides: TGCGCCAGCAGCCTAGGACTAGCGGGGGTAACCTACAATGAGCAGTTCTTC. Its protein product is CASSLGLAGVTYNEQFF.

V gene TRBV2 combines with J gene TRBJ2-1; D is unresolved. The germline V gene has CDR1 SNHLY and CDR2 FYNNEI. V lost 8 bases to trimming and J lost 6 bases, with 11 bases between them. The CDR3 length is 12 residues. The CDR3 region has the DNA TGTGCCAGCTTAGAATCCCTCAATGAGCAGTTCTTC. This translates into CASLESLNEQFF. Complete variable domain (other parts from reference TRBV2 and TRBJ2-1): EPEVTQTPSHQVTQMGQEVILRCVPISNHLYFYWYRQILGQKVEFLVSFYNNEISEKSEIFDDQFSVERPDGSNFTLKIRSTKLEDSAMYFCASLESLNEQFFGPGTRLTVL.

The V call is TRBV7-6, the J call TRBJ1-4; possibly TRBD1 for D (6 bases). Trimming removed 3 bases at V and 7 bases at J, with 15 bases between. CDR3 length equals 15 residues. Germline V gives CDR1 SGHVS, CDR2 FNYEAQ. Here the CDR3 reads CASSLGDRDTEKLFF. In nucleotides, the CDR3 is TGTGCCAGCAGCTTGGGGGACCGGGACACTGAAAAACTGTTTTTT.

V usage is TRBV7-2 and J usage is TRBJ2-1; 10 bases line up with TRBD1. CDR3 size: 16 residues. V shed 5 bases, J shed 6 bases, and the junction held 10 bases outside the gene matches. CDR1 is SGHTA and CDR2 is FQGNSA in the germline V gene. The CDR3: CASSGDSDRGGNEQFF. CDR3 nucleotides: TGTGCCAGCAGCGGAGACTCGGACAGGGGGGGCAATGAGCAGTTCTTC.

The chain carries TRBV28 and TRBJ1-6; no definite D call. The CDR3 contains 13 residues. Trimming stripped 6 bases from V and 12 bases from J, with 15 bases between. Germline loops: CDR1 MDHEN, CDR2 SYDVKM. CDR3 residues: CASSSVIRLPLHF. The CDR3 coding sequence is TGTGCCAGCAGCTCGGTCATCCGACTACCCCTCCACTTT.

The J gene is TRBJ1-3, the V gene TRBV5-1, with no clear D. Germline loops: CDR1 SGHRS, CDR2 YFSETQ. This CDR3 has 15 residues. The V end was cut by 0 bases, the J end by 0 bases, with 7 bases between. CDR3 loop: CASSLDAPSGNTIYF. CDR3 coding DNA: TGCGCCAGCAGCTTGGACGCTCCCTCTGGAAACACCATATATTTT.

The table lists this clonotype with a few counts. J is TRBJ2-7 and V is TRBV20-1, with TRBD2 matching 13 bases. V trimming: 5 bases; J trimming: 4 bases; junction bases outside the gene matches: 5. The CDR3 runs to 14 residues. Germline CDR1 DFQATT, CDR2 SNEGSKA (reference sequence). The DNA of the CDR3 is TGCAGTGCTCCCCGGACTAGCGGGAGTTACGAGCAGTACTTC. It encodes CSAPRTSGSYEQYF.

This clonotype came up many times. V usage is TRBV6-6 and J usage is TRBJ2-7; possible D gene TRBD1, 6 bases. V was trimmed by 6 bases and J by 0 bases, leaving 18 bases between them. Germline V gene data show CDR1 as MNHNY and CDR2 as SVGAGI (reference sequence). This CDR3 region has 16 residues. The CDR3 protein is CASRTSTGRSSYEQYF. Here the CDR3 DNA reads TGTGCCAGCAGGACCTCAACAGGGAGAAGCTCCTACGAGCAGTACTTC.

CDR3 sequence (DNA): TGTGCCAGCACGACTAGCGGGGGGTTTGGGGAGCAGTTCTTC. This encodes CASTTSGGFGEQFF. The chain has TRBV9 and TRBJ2-1; 13 bases are shared with TRBD2. Germline V gene sequence: CDR1 SGDLS, CDR2 YYNGEE. The CDR3 loop spans 14 amino acids. The V and J ends lost 6 bases and 10 bases, in that order; junction bases with no gene match: 7.

This rearrangement joins TRBV10-2 to TRBJ1-5; 7 bases line up with TRBD1. The CDR3 is 15 amino acids. Germline-derived CDR1 and CDR2 are WSHSY and SAAADI. The ends lost 1 base at V and 6 bases at J; junction bases unmatched: 6. The CDR3 coding sequence is TGCGCCAGCAGTGAGTACCAGGGGGTCGGTCAGCCCCAGCATTTT. This codes for CASSEYQGVGQPQHF.